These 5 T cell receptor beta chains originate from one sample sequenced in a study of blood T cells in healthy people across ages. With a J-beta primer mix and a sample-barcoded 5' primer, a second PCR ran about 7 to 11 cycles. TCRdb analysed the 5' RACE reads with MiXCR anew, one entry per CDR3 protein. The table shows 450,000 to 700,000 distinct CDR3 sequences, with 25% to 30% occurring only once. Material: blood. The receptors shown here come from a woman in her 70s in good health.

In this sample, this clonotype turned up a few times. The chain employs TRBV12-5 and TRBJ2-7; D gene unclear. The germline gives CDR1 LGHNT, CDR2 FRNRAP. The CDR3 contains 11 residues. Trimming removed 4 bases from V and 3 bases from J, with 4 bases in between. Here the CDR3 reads CASGYGYEQYF. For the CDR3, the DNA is TGTGCTAGTGGTTATGGCTACGAGCAGTACTTC. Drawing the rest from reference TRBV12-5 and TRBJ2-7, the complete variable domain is DARVTQTPRHKVTEMGQEVTMRCQPILGHNTVFWYRQTMMQGLELLAYFRNRAPLDDSGMPKDRFSAEMPDATLATLKIQPSEPRDSAVYFCASGYGYEQYFGPGTRLTVT.

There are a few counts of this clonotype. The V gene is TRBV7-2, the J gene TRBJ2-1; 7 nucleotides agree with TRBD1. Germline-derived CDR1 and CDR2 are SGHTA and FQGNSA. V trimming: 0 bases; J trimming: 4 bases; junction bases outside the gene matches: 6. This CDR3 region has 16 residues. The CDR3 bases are TGTGCCAGCAGCTTAGCAGGGGGCCGGGTTTACAATGAGCAGTTCTTC. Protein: CASSLAGGRVYNEQFF.

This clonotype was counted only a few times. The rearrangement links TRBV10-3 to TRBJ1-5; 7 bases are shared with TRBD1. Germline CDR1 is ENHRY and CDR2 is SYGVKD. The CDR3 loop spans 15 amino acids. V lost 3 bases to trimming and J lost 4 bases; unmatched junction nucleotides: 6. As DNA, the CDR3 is TGTGCCATCAGTGAAGACGCAGGGGGGAATCAGCCCCAGCATTTT. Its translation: CAISEDAGGNQPQHF.

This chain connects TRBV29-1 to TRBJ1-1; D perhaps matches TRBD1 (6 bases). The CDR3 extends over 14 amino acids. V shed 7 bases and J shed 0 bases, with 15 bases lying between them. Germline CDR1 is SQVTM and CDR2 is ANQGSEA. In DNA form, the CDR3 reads TGCAGCGATTCTGGACAGACCCTGAACACTGAAGCTTTCTTT. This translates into CSDSGQTLNTEAFF.

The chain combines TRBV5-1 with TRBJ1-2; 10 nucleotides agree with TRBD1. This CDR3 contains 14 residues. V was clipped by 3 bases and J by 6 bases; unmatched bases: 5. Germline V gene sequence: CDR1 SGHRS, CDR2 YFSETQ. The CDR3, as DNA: TGCGCCAGCAGCTGGACTGGACAGGGGGATGGCTACACCTTC. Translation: CASSWTGQGDGYTF.